Listed below are T cell receptor beta chains from one sample, sequenced in a study of blood T cells in healthy people across ages. TCRdb recomputed calls from the 5' RACE reads with MiXCR, one row per CDR3 protein. The sample shows about 1 million distinct CDR3 sequences, around 45% of them seen only once. The sample was blood. The receptors come from a woman in her sixties in good health. Both conserved end residues are part of each CDR3. D genes are given only for firm matches. Expanded clones get a size class; other rows say once, few or many, or leave the size out.

D: -
V: TRBV9
size: -
J: TRBJ1-1
DNA: TGTGCCAGCAGCGTGTTTTTATTAGCACGGGACACTGAAGCTTTCTTT
CDR3: CASSVFLLARDTEAFF

D: -
V: TRBV12-3/TRBV12-4
size: -
J: TRBJ2-7
DNA: TGTGCCAGCAGTTTGGAGGGGTACGCCTACGAGCAGTACTTC
CDR3: CASSLEGYAYEQYF

D: -
V: TRBV13
size: -
J: TRBJ2-7
DNA: TGTGCCAGCAGCCTAGCCGCCAATGAGGGTGTTTACGAGCAGTACTTC
CDR3: CASSLAANEGVYEQYF

D: -
V: TRBV20-1
size: few
J: TRBJ2-7
DNA: TGCAGTGCTAGGTGGTTGAGGGCTAGCAGACTTTCCTACGAGCAGTACTTC
CDR3: CSARWLRASRLSYEQYF

D: -
V: TRBV7-2
size: few
J: TRBJ2-1
DNA: TGTGCCAGCAGCTCATATTCCGTCGGGACGAATGAGCAGTTCTTC
CDR3: CASSSYSVGTNEQFF

D: TRBD1
V: TRBV5-6
size: -
J: TRBJ2-3
DNA: TGTGCCAGCAGCTTGGCGGGACAGGGAACCACAGATACGCAGTATTTT
CDR3: CASSLAGQGTTDTQYF

D: -
V: TRBV27
size: -
J: TRBJ2-7
DNA: TGTGCCAGCAGTCCCTCACCACTACCAACCTACGAGCAGTACTTC
CDR3: CASSPSPLPTYEQYF

D: TRBD2
V: TRBV28
size: -
J: TRBJ2-7
DNA: TGTGCCAGCCGAAACTCCGGGACTAGCGGTTACTACGAGCAGTACTTC
CDR3: CASRNSGTSGYYEQYF

D: TRBD1
V: TRBV5-1
size: many
J: TRBJ2-7
DNA: TGCGCCAGCCTCGACAGGGGGCTAACCTACGAGCAGTACTTC
CDR3: CASLDRGLTYEQYF

D: -
V: TRBV5-1
size: few
J: TRBJ1-1
DNA: TGCGCCAGCAGCTTGGTGGAAGGAATGAACACTGAAGCTTTCTTT
CDR3: CASSLVEGMNTEAFF

D: TRBD2
V: TRBV7-2
size: many
J: TRBJ2-7
DNA: TGTGCCAGCAGCTCCCAAGGACTAGCGGTCTCCTACGAGCAGTACTTC
CDR3: CASSSQGLAVSYEQYF

D: TRBD2
V: TRBV5-1
size: -
J: TRBJ2-5
DNA: TGCGCCAGCAGCCCCCTGAGGGTCGGGACTAGCGTACAAGAGACCCAGTACTTC
CDR3: CASSPLRVGTSVQETQYF

D: -
V: TRBV25-1
size: -
J: TRBJ2-1
DNA: TGTGCCAGCAGTGTCAGGGGGGATTACAATGAGCAGTTCTTC
CDR3: CASSVRGDYNEQFF

D: TRBD1
V: TRBV4-1
size: many
J: TRBJ2-7
DNA: TGCGCCAGCAGCCAAGTAGGGACAGGGAACTACGAGCAGTACTTC
CDR3: CASSQVGTGNYEQYF

D: -
V: TRBV20-1
size: -
J: TRBJ2-1
DNA: TGCAGTGCTAGAGATCAACAGGTCAATGAGCAGTTCTTC
CDR3: CSARDQQVNEQFF

D: -
V: TRBV18
size: -
J: TRBJ2-6
DNA: TGTGCCAGTTCTAAAGACTCTGGGGCCAACGTCCTGACTTTC
CDR3: CASSKDSGANVLTF

D: TRBD2
V: TRBV20-1
size: -
J: TRBJ2-7
DNA: TGCAGTGCTAGAAACCTAGCGGTCTACGAGCAGTACTTC
CDR3: CSARNLAVYEQYF

D: -
V: TRBV5-1
size: -
J: TRBJ2-7
DNA: TGCGCCAGCAGCTTTTTAGGGCGTGGGTACGAGCAGTACTTC
CDR3: CASSFLGRGYEQYF

D: -
V: TRBV6-6
size: few
J: TRBJ2-5
DNA: TGTGCCAGCATCAAAGGTGGGGAGGTGCAAGAGACCCAGTACTTC
CDR3: CASIKGGEVQETQYF

D: TRBD1
V: TRBV6-5
size: few
J: TRBJ1-1
DNA: TGTGCCAGCAGTTACTACAGGGGATCTGAAGCTTTCTTT
CDR3: CASSYYRGSEAFF

D: TRBD1
V: TRBV4-1
size: -
J: TRBJ2-1
DNA: TGCGCCAGCAGTCCGGGACAGGCTATCTACAATGAGCAGTTCTTC
CDR3: CASSPGQAIYNEQFF

D: -
V: TRBV5-1
size: once
J: TRBJ2-1
DNA: TGCGCCAGCGGCATCAGGCAGGAGAACAATGAGCAGTTCTTC
CDR3: CASGIRQENNEQFF

D: TRBD2
V: TRBV10-1
size: once
J: TRBJ2-1
DNA: TGCGCCAGCAGTGAGGAACTAGCGGACAATGAGCAGTTCTTC
CDR3: CASSEELADNEQFF

D: TRBD2
V: TRBV6-5
size: -
J: TRBJ2-1
DNA: TGTGCCAGCAGTTACTTAGGGCTAGCGGGAGCGGCTGAGCAGTTCTTC
CDR3: CASSYLGLAGAAEQFF

D: TRBD2
V: TRBV20-1
size: -
J: TRBJ2-1
DNA: TGCAGTGCCCAGACTAGCGGGAGTCAGTCTAACAATGAGCAGTTCTTC
CDR3: CSAQTSGSQSNNEQFF

D: TRBD1
V: TRBV6-1
size: -
J: TRBJ1-5
DNA: TGTGCCAGCAGTGAGGCAGGGGGTCTACATCAGCCCCAGCATTTT
CDR3: CASSEAGGLHQPQHF

D: TRBD2
V: TRBV27
size: few
J: TRBJ2-3
DNA: TGTGCCAGCAGTTTCAGGGGGACTAGCGGGAGGGCCCACAGTGGCACAGATACGCAGTATTTT
CDR3: CASSFRGTSGRAHSGTDTQYF